These 23 T cell receptor beta chains came from one sample sequenced in a study of cytomegalovirus exposure and HLA in healthy donors. The primer mix had 60 Vbeta and 13 Jbeta primers. Data came from immunoSEQ multiplex PCR; TCRdb stores just in-frame clones and leaves some out. The data hold over 150,000 clones, with about 69% observed a single time. The sample taken for sequencing was PBMCs. The source of these receptors is a man in his thirties or forties in good health and CMV-seropositive.

The chain joins TRBV27 to TRBJ2-5; 8 bases fit TRBD2. The CDR3 sequence is 16 residues long. Trimming at V came to 5 bases and at J to 1 base, leaving 9 bases not matched to a gene. Germline-derived CDR1 and CDR2 are MNHEY and SMNVEV (reference sequence). The CDR3 sequence: CASSPVAGYPQETQYF. The CDR3 nucleotides read TGTGCCAGCAGTCCCGTAGCGGGGTACCCCCAAGAGACCCAGTACTTC.

This clone was detected only a few times. The V call is TRBV5-1, the J call TRBJ2-3, with 10 bases matching TRBD2. The ends lost 0 bases at V and 5 bases at J; junction bases unmatched: 6. The germline V gene encodes CDR1 SGHRS and CDR2 YFSETQ. The CDR3 covers 16 residues. The CDR3 here is CASSLGERGGVDTQYF. DNA for the CDR3: TGCGCCAGCAGCTTGGGAGAGCGGGGGGGAGTAGATACGCAGTATTTT.

This clone was seen more than once but under ten times. The gene calls are TRBV6-5 and TRBJ2-7; 9 nucleotides agree with TRBD1. Trimming removed 6 bases from V and 3 bases from J; junction bases left unmatched: 6. The CDR3 has 14 amino acids. The germline gives CDR1 MNHEY, CDR2 SVGAGI. The chain's CDR3 is CASSPGTGNYEQYF. The CDR3 bases are TGTGCCAGCAGCCCCGGGACAGGGAACTACGAGCAGTACTTC.

This clone has just a few counts. This chain connects TRBV28 to TRBJ2-5, with D possibly being TRBD2 (6 bases). Matching the DNA end better, TRBJ2-7 makes the J call doubtful. The CDR3 has 14 amino acids. In germline, CDR1 is MDHEN, CDR2 SYDVKM. CDR3 in amino acids: CASSLLGGLYEQYF. Written as DNA, the CDR3 is TGTGCCAGCAGTTTATTGGGGGGTCTCTACGAGCAGTACTTC.

The V gene is TRBV29-1, the J gene TRBJ2-7; the match to TRBD2 covers 13 bases. J was trimmed by 7 bases and V by 6 bases; bases with no gene match: 15. This CDR3 comprises 16 residues. Germline values: CDR1 SQVTM, CDR2 ANQGSEA. CDR3 in amino acids: CSVPGTSGVGLGEQYF. The CDR3 coding sequence is TGCAGCGTCCCCGGGACTAGCGGGGTCGGCCTGGGGGAGCAGTACTTC.

CDR3 sequence reads: CASSIRTGAVNQPQHF. The CDR3, as DNA: TGTGCCAGCAGCATTCGGACAGGGGCAGTCAATCAGCCCCAGCATTTT. This sequence joins TRBV7-2 and TRBJ1-5; 9 bases map to TRBD1. Germline trimming cut 5 bases from V and 3 bases from J; bases unmatched to any gene: 8. Per germline, CDR1 SGHTA and CDR2 FQGNSA. This CDR3 has 16 amino acids.

V is TRBV6-5 and J is TRBJ1-1; D not resolved. CDR1 MNHEY and CDR2 SVGAGI come from the germline V gene. V gave up 0 bases and J gave up 0 bases, with 8 bases separating them. The CDR3 spans 15 residues. The chain's CDR3 is CASSYSPGMNTEAFF. CDR3 sequence (DNA): TGTGCCAGCAGTTACTCGCCGGGGATGAACACTGAAGCTTTCTTT.

This clone was counted a single time. A much bigger clone sits one base away, suggesting this may be a read error. This sample also contains other DNA sequences that code for the same CDR3. The chain employs TRBV6-1 and TRBJ2-7, with 8 bases matching TRBD2. The V gene's germline CDR1 is MNHNS and CDR2 SASEGT. This CDR3 region has 13 residues. The CDR3 protein is CASTSGSSYEQYF. Written as DNA, the CDR3 is TGCGCCAGCACTAGCGGATCCTCCTACGAGCAGTACTTC.

The genes are TRBV30 and TRBJ2-6; 8 nucleotides align to TRBD1. Germline values: CDR1 GTSNPN, CDR2 SVGIG (reference sequence). Trimming cost V 8 bases and J 4 bases; bases outside gene matches: 10. The CDR3 is 15 amino acids. The CDR3 coding sequence is TGTGCCCTAGGACAGGGAGCCTCCGGGGCCAACGTCCTGACTTTC. Protein sequence: CALGQGASGANVLTF.

The chain joins TRBV11-2 to TRBJ2-7; D is possibly TRBD2 (5 bases). Germline V gene data show CDR1 as SGHAT and CDR2 as FQNNGV. CDR3 size: 15 residues. V was shortened by 2 bases and J by 13 bases, with 24 bases between the two germline ends. The CDR3 sequence: CASSLSGLAPAEGYF. CDR3 bases: TGTGCCAGCAGCTTATCCGGTCTAGCCCCCGCCGAGGGATACTTC. The entire variable domain, with the rest obtained from reference TRBV11-2 and TRBJ2-7, is as follows: EAGVAQSPRYKIIEKRQSVAFWCNPISGHATLYWYQQILGQGPKLLIQFQNNGVVDDSQLPKDRFSAERLKGVDSTLKIQPAKLEDSAVYLCASSLSGLAPAEGYFGPGTRLTVT.

The genes are TRBV7-6 and TRBJ2-2; 7 bases agree with TRBD1. The length of the CDR3 is 16 residues. The J segment lost 4 bases and the V segment lost 1 base, leaving 6 bases of the junction unmatched. Looked up from germline, CDR1 is SGHVS and CDR2 is FNYEAQ. CDR3 loop: CASSLGPKGATGELFF. The CDR3 DNA follows: TGTGCCAGCAGCTTAGGGCCTAAGGGGGCCACCGGGGAGCTGTTTTTT.

The chain combines TRBV7-2 with TRBJ2-1; 8 bases align to TRBD1. The V gene's germline CDR1 is SGHTA and CDR2 FQGNSA. V lost 6 bases and J lost 10; bases outside the gene matches: 14. CDR3 length: 15 residues. The CDR3 sequence is CASSSSPGGQREQFF. The CDR3 nucleotides read TGTGCCAGCAGTTCCTCCCCAGGGGGCCAAAGGGAGCAGTTCTTC.

This clone was observed a single time. Germline is not matched at one junction end, which may reflect a read error. V is TRBV28 and J is TRBJ2-7, with a weak D call TRBD1 (5 bases). The V gene's germline CDR1 is MDHEN and CDR2 SYDVKM. This CDR3 is 17 amino acids long. As DNA, the CDR3 is TGTGCCAGCAGCTTATCCCGCCTCAGGGATTCCTCCTACGAGCAGTACTTC. Its translation is CASSLSRLRDSSYEQYF.

J is TRBJ2-7 and V is TRBV4-1; TRBD2 is a possible D gene (6 bases). In germline, CDR1 is MGHRA, CDR2 YSYEKL. The CDR3 runs 17 residues. Trimming shortened V by 3 bases and J by 1 base, and 19 bases separated the two germline ends. This CDR3 reads CASSHPKSGLPSYEQYF. The CDR3 DNA reads as TGCGCCAGCAGCCATCCCAAAAGCGGGCTTCCGTCCTACGAGCAGTACTTC.

A few counts support this clone. The rearrangement links TRBV9 to TRBJ2-5; 9 nucleotides agree with TRBD2. The CDR3 contains 14 residues. The germline V gene has CDR1 SGDLS and CDR2 YYNGEE. V trimming: 0 bases; J trimming: 6 bases; junction bases outside the gene matches: 3. This CDR3 is CASSVARGGKTQYF. The CDR3 DNA is TGTGCCAGCAGCGTAGCGCGGGGGGGAAAGACCCAGTACTTC.

V usage is TRBV5-6 and J usage is TRBJ2-7, with TRBD1 as a possible D gene (5 bases). The CDR3 covers 14 residues. Trimming removed 0 bases from V and 3 bases from J, with 10 bases in between. In germline, CDR1 is SGHDT, CDR2 YYEEEE. The CDR3 loop reads CASSLGTRFYEQYF. As DNA, the CDR3 is TGTGCCAGCAGCTTGGGGACAAGGTTCTACGAGCAGTACTTC. The full variable domain, with the rest looked up from reference TRBV5-6 and TRBJ2-7, is DAGVTQSPTHLIKTRGQQVTLRCSPKSGHDTVSWYQQALGQGPQFIFQYYEEEERQRGNFPDRFSGHQFPNYSSELNVNALLLGDSALYLCASSLGTRFYEQYFGPGTRLTVT.

This chain uses TRBV6-5 with TRBJ2-7; no firm D call. CDR1 and CDR2 from the germline V gene are MNHEY and SVGAGI. CDR3 length: 10 residues. Trimming took 6 bases from V and 6 from J, leaving 6 bases between them. Here the CDR3 DNA reads TGTGCCAGCAGGACTGCCGAGCAGTACTTC. Its translation: CASRTAEQYF.

The rearrangement uses TRBV28 and TRBJ1-5; D is unclear. V lost 4 bases and J 4 bases, leaving 20 bases between the germline ends. The V gene's germline CDR1 is MDHEN and CDR2 SYDVKM. CDR3 length equals 17 residues. CDR3 in amino acids: CASSSGFGPHGNQPQHF. The CDR3 nucleotides are TGTGCCAGCAGTTCCGGGTTCGGCCCCCATGGGAATCAGCCCCAGCATTTT.

V is TRBV10-3 and J is TRBJ1-1; 7 bases fit TRBD1. Germline CDR1 and CDR2: ENHRY and SYGVKD. Trimming removed 10 bases from V and 1 base from J; junction bases left unmatched: 12. This CDR3 region has 15 residues. Here the CDR3 DNA reads TGTGCCAGCACAGGGGCATTGGGTAGGAACACTGAAGCTTTCTTT. It is translated as CASTGALGRNTEAFF.

V gene TRBV29-1 combines with J gene TRBJ2-1, with 7 positions matching TRBD2. The ends lost 3 bases at V and 6 bases at J; junction bases unmatched: 8. The germline CDR1 and CDR2 sequences are SQVTM and ANQGSEA. The CDR3 runs 14 residues. DNA of the CDR3: TGCAGCGTTGAGCGGCGGGAGTATCGCAATGAGCAGTTCTTC. Encoded protein: CSVERREYRNEQFF.

This clone was recorded only once. The CDR3 here is CASAGGGTEAFF. In DNA, the CDR3 is TGTGCCAGCGCCGGGGGAGGCACTGAAGCTTTCTTT. This chain connects TRBV25-1 to TRBJ1-1, with a possible D match to TRBD1 (5 bases). The CDR3 length is 12 residues. Germline CDR1 and CDR2: MGHDK and SYGVNS. V shed 8 bases and J shed 4 bases, with 11 bases lying between them.

V usage is TRBV6-5 and J usage is TRBJ2-7, with 7 positions matching TRBD2. J was trimmed by 7 bases and V by 7 bases; bases with no gene match: 10. This CDR3 is built from 13 residues. The germline V gene encodes CDR1 MNHEY and CDR2 SVGAGI. DNA of the CDR3: TGTGCCAGCACTCTGACCCCGGGAGGAGAGCAGTACTTC. It translates to CASTLTPGGEQYF.

This clone was counted a few times. The chain links TRBV9 to TRBJ1-1, with D possibly matching TRBD1 (5 bases). Trimming took 3 bases from V and 1 from J, leaving 16 bases between them. The CDR3 extends over 16 amino acids. Per germline, CDR1 SGDLS and CDR2 YYNGEE. CDR3 bases: TGTGCCAGCAGCGCCAACCTACAGGTACCGAACACTGAAGCTTTCTTT. This translates into CASSANLQVPNTEAFF.